This TCR beta chain was found in a study of T cell responses to AZD1222 COVID-19 vaccine. General study points: Spike as a whole was targeted by vaccine-associated CD4 TCRs, dominant at 160-218 and 743-854. Epitopes outside B.1.351 and B.1.1.7 mutated regions reportedly drew nearly half of spike TCRs. Spike-specific TCR repertoires showed rising breadth and depth after two AZD1222 doses.

Comment on this clone: Its antigen is not identified.

Produced via immunoSEQ multiplex PCR; TCRdb's table is partial and in-frame only. The data contain about 140,000 clones, around nine tenths of them singletons. This CDR3 spans 16 amino acids. Trimming cost V 2 bases and J 3 bases; bases outside gene matches: 10. The germline V gene encodes CDR1 GTSNPN and CDR2 SVGIG (reference sequence). V gene TRBV30 combines with J gene TRBJ2-7; 10 bases map to TRBD1. The sample consisted of peripheral blood, taken on day 0 of AZD1222 vaccination. The sequence derives from an adult in good health. The CDR3 sequence: CAWSLRGTGEGYEQYF. In DNA form, the CDR3 reads TGTGCCTGGAGTCTACGAGGGACAGGGGAGGGCTACGAGCAGTACTTC.